The next 29 T cell receptor beta chains were all read from a single sample in a study of T-cell reconstitution after alpha-beta-depleted transplantation in children. Preparation of the TCRbeta library was carried out with unique molecular identifiers. TCRdb reprocessed the PCR reads via MiXCR and lists one record per CDR3 protein. The repertoire consists of about 980,000 distinct CDR3 sequences, with around 30% occurring once and the leading ten covering more than 25%. Sequenced material: PBMCs, mostly from graft donor cells, taken 360 days after TCRalphabeta/CD19-depleted stem cell transplant. The source of these receptors is a boy younger than two who had a stem cell transplant for SCID, so the T cells may come from the graft donor.

This clonotype was recorded only once. Compared with germline, one end of the junction differs, possibly owing to a read error. The rearrangement joins TRBV12-3 or TRBV12-4 to TRBJ2-3; D may be TRBD2 (5 bases). The CDR3 extends over 20 amino acids. CDR3 bases: TGTTCCAGCAGTCCCATGAGACCTCCTACCTATCTGCGGGGCACAGATACGCAGTATTTT. Protein product: CSSSPMRPPTYLRGTDTQYF.

V is TRBV7-2 and J is TRBJ2-1; 10 bases are shared with TRBD2. The CDR3 contains 13 residues. V lost 7 bases to trimming and J lost 3 bases; unmatched junction nucleotides: 0. From germline, CDR1 is SGHTA and CDR2 FQGNSA. Here the CDR3 DNA reads TGTGCCAGCAAGCGGGGGGGCTACAATGAGCAGTTCTTC. Translating it yields CASKRGGYNEQFF.

The chain employs TRBV7-8 and TRBJ1-5, with TRBD1 matching over 9 bases. Germline V gene sequence: CDR1 SGHVS, CDR2 FQNEAQ. CDR3 length: 19 amino acids. The J segment lost 2 bases and the V segment lost 3 bases, leaving 14 bases of the junction unmatched. DNA for the CDR3: TGTGCCAGCAGCTTTTCTCCTCACCGGGACAGGGTGGGCAATCAGCCCCAGCATTTT. This codes for CASSFSPHRDRVGNQPQHF. Variable domain in full (rest from reference TRBV7-8 and TRBJ1-5): GAGVSQSPRYKVAKRGQDVALRCDPISGHVSLFWYQQALGQGPEFLTYFQNEAQLDKSGLPSDRFFAERPEGSVSTLKIQRTQQEDSAVYLCASSFSPHRDRVGNQPQHFGDGTRLSIL.

This clonotype came up a few times. CDR3 amino acids: CASSFPLAGAFGEQFF. The CDR3 coding sequence is TGTGCCAGCAGTTTTCCCCTAGCGGGGGCCTTCGGGGAGCAGTTCTTC. The chain carries TRBV12-3 or TRBV12-4 and TRBJ2-1; 10 nucleotides align to TRBD2. The CDR3 has 16 amino acids. V gave up 3 bases and J gave up 10 bases; unmatched junction bases: 12.

There are a few counts of this clonotype. This chain uses TRBV7-2 with TRBJ1-1, with D perhaps matching TRBD1 (5 bases). CDR1 and CDR2 (germline): SGHTA, FQGNSA. Trimming removed 2 bases at V and 6 bases at J, with 10 bases between. This CDR3 has 13 amino acids. The CDR3 here is CASSLSLRAEAFF. The DNA for the CDR3 is TGTGCCAGCAGCTTATCACTCAGGGCTGAAGCTTTCTTT. Variable domain in full (rest from reference TRBV7-2 and TRBJ1-1): GAGVSQSPSNKVTEKGKDVELRCDPISGHTALYWYRQSLGQGLEFLIYFQGNSAPDKSGLPSDRFSAERTGGSVSTLTIQRTQQEDSAVYLCASSLSLRAEAFFGQGTRLTVV.

The rearrangement uses TRBV9 and TRBJ2-1; 8 bases are shared with TRBD1. V dropped 3 bases and J dropped 8; count of bases not matched to a gene: 16. This CDR3 spans 17 amino acids. Germline-derived CDR1 and CDR2 are SGDLS and YYNGEE. The CDR3: CASSDSDRGPAWDEQFF. CDR3 coding DNA: TGTGCCAGCAGCGACTCAGACAGGGGACCCGCTTGGGATGAGCAGTTCTTC.

V gene TRBV18 combines with J gene TRBJ1-1; no reliable D call. There are 16 residues in the CDR3. Germline CDR1 is KGHSH and CDR2 is LQKENI. V was pared by 5 bases and J by 0 bases, with 16 bases between. The CDR3 nucleotides read TGTGCCAGCTCATCCAACGCCCACACGATGAACACTGAAGCTTTCTTT. Translated: CASSSNAHTMNTEAFF.

V gene TRBV5-5 combines with J gene TRBJ2-5, with no clear D. This CDR3 has 14 residues. Between the trimmed V and J ends, which lost 3 bases and 3 bases, there was a span of 12 bases. The V gene's germline CDR1 is SGHKS and CDR2 YYEKEE (reference sequence). The CDR3 sequence is CASSWGMVKETQYF. CDR3 DNA sequence: TGTGCCAGCAGCTGGGGAATGGTGAAAGAGACCCAGTACTTC.

This chain uses TRBV6-2 or TRBV6-3 with TRBJ2-5, with 7 nucleotides matching TRBD1. Germline loops: CDR1 MNHEY, CDR2 SVGEGT. The CDR3 covers 14 residues. V lost 5 bases and J lost 0; bases outside the gene matches: 3. This CDR3 is CASSPTGDQETQYF. CDR3 nucleotide sequence: TGTGCCAGCAGTCCTACAGGGGACCAAGAGACCCAGTACTTC.

The V call is TRBV12-3 or TRBV12-4, the J call TRBJ2-2; D is unclear. V was pared by 7 bases and J by 3 bases, with 15 bases between. The CDR3 is 15 amino acids. The CDR3 DNA follows: TGTGCCAGCACTTTGGTTCAGGTACACACCGGGGAGCTGTTTTTT. Translation gives CASTLVQVHTGELFF.

This clonotype was observed many times. The chain links TRBV20-1 to TRBJ2-7; D gene ambiguous. Germline values: CDR1 DFQATT, CDR2 SNEGSKA (reference sequence). The CDR3 contains 11 residues. V was trimmed by 5 bases and J by 0 bases, leaving 5 bases between them. The CDR3, as DNA: TGCAGTGCTCTTAGCTCCTACGAGCAGTACTTC. It is translated as CSALSSYEQYF.

This clonotype was detected many times. CDR3 residues: CASRPDRVGTGELFF. The CDR3 nucleotides are TGTGCCAGCAGACCAGACAGGGTCGGGACCGGGGAGCTGTTTTTT. The genes are TRBV2 and TRBJ2-2; 7 bases are a match to TRBD1. With V trimmed by 6 bases and J by 5 bases, 9 bases remained unmatched. Germline assignment: CDR1 SNHLY and CDR2 FYNNEI. The CDR3 covers 15 residues.

This clonotype was picked up a small number of times. V and J are TRBV3-1 and TRBJ1-2; TRBD1 is a possible D gene (5 bases). The V and J ends lost 0 bases and 8 bases respectively, with 10 bases between them. From germline, CDR1 is LGHDT and CDR2 YNNKEL (reference sequence). The CDR3 runs to 13 residues. The CDR3 region is CASSQDGAEGYTF. CDR3 nucleotide sequence: TGTGCCAGCAGCCAAGATGGGGCGGAAGGCTACACCTTC.

V usage is TRBV20-1 and J usage is TRBJ2-7, with D perhaps matching TRBD1 (6 bases). Per germline, CDR1 DFQATT and CDR2 SNEGSKA (reference sequence). CDR3 length: 11 amino acids. Here the CDR3 reads CRPNRDYEQYF. The CDR3 DNA reads TGCAGACCGAACAGGGACTACGAGCAGTACTTC.

There are a few counts of this clonotype. The CDR3 is CASSLDSTNTGELFF. The DNA of the CDR3 is TGCGCCAGCAGCTTGGACAGTACGAACACCGGGGAGCTGTTTTTT. This chain links TRBV5-1 with TRBJ2-2; D remains ambiguous. V was cut by 0 bases and J by 0 bases, with 6 bases left in between. There are 15 residues in the CDR3. Germline V lookup: CDR1 SGHRS, CDR2 YFSETQ.

This clonotype was counted once. CDR3 DNA: TGTGCCAGCAGCCGCCCCCGGTCGACAGGGCAGGGTATCGCTGAAGCTTTCTTT. This gives the protein CASSRPRSTGQGIAEAFF. The gene calls are TRBV5-6 and TRBJ1-1; 7 nucleotides match TRBD1. The CDR3 contains 18 residues. J was trimmed by 6 bases and V by 4 bases; bases with no gene match: 21. The germline V gene has CDR1 SGHDT and CDR2 YYEEEE.

This clonotype was seen a handful of times. In nucleotides, the CDR3 is TGTGCCAGCACTGACCTAGCGGGGGACCACTACAATGAGCAGTTCTTC. Translated: CASTDLAGDHYNEQFF. The chain recombines TRBV27 with TRBJ2-1; 10 bases align to TRBD2. V lost 7 bases to trimming and J lost 3 bases; unmatched junction nucleotides: 9. The CDR3 extends over 16 amino acids. Germline loops: CDR1 MNHEY, CDR2 SMNVEV (reference sequence).

This clonotype was observed a few times. The chain combines TRBV27 with TRBJ2-7, with 8 nucleotides matching TRBD1. With V trimmed by 5 bases and J by 2 bases, 8 bases remained unmatched. Looked up from germline, CDR1 is MNHEY and CDR2 is SMNVEV (reference sequence). This CDR3 is built from 15 residues. The CDR3 DNA reads TGTGCCAGCAGTATACGACAGGGGTCCACCTACGAGCAGTACTTC. Protein product: CASSIRQGSTYEQYF.

The rearrangement uses TRBV12-3 or TRBV12-4 and TRBJ1-5; no clear D. CDR3 length: 16 amino acids. Trimming removed 3 bases from V and 3 bases from J, with 15 bases in between. The CDR3 DNA reads as TGTGCCAGCAGTTTTACGGCCTCCCTCACCAATCAGCCCCAGCATTTT. It yields the protein CASSFTASLTNQPQHF.

This chain joins TRBV9 and TRBJ2-6; the D is unclear. Germline CDR1 reads SGDLS; CDR2 reads YYNGEE. V shed 0 bases and J shed 0 bases, with 13 bases lying between them. This CDR3 comprises 18 residues. CDR3 sequence reads: CASSVVHLPNSGANVLTF. The CDR3 region has the DNA TGTGCCAGCAGCGTAGTTCACCTTCCCAACTCTGGGGCCAACGTCCTGACTTTC.

For this clonotype: The junction shows a germline mismatch at one end, possibly a read error. The chain carries TRBV5-6 and TRBJ2-7; 7 nucleotides match TRBD1. CDR1 is SGHDT and CDR2 is YYEEEE in the germline V gene. The CDR3 is 12 amino acids. CDR3 DNA sequence: TGTGCCAGCAGCTTGGAAAGGGGGCGGCTCCTCTTC. Translated, it gives CASSLERGRLLF.

The rearrangement uses TRBV10-3 and TRBJ2-3; 9 bases fit TRBD2. The CDR3 consists of 14 residues. The trim removed 5 bases at V and 6 bases at J, leaving 6 bases unmatched. From germline, CDR1 is ENHRY and CDR2 SYGVKD. The DNA for the CDR3 is TGTGCCATCAGTTTGGGACTAGCTCTCGATACGCAGTATTTT. Its protein is CAISLGLALDTQYF.

This clonotype was counted only a few times. The gene calls are TRBV15 and TRBJ2-4; 9 positions match TRBD2. Germline CDR1 is LNHNV and CDR2 is YYDKDF (reference sequence). This CDR3 is built from 16 residues. The V gene end was trimmed by 8 bases and the J gene end by 2 bases; junction bases not matched to a gene: 10. CDR3 amino acids: CATRLWRGGSKNIQYF. CDR3 nucleotides: TGTGCCACCCGGCTCTGGCGGGGGGGCTCCAAAAACATTCAGTACTTC.

The chain has TRBV12-3 or TRBV12-4 and TRBJ2-5, with 9 bases matching TRBD2. CDR3 size: 15 residues. Trimming cost V 1 base and J 2 bases; bases outside gene matches: 2. The CDR3, as DNA: TGTGCCAGCAGTTTAGATAGCGGGAGTCAAGAGACCCAGTACTTC. It specifies CASSLDSGSQETQYF.

Many counts were recorded for this clonotype. The chain carries TRBV12-3 or TRBV12-4 and TRBJ2-4; maybe TRBD2 (6 bases). This CDR3 is built from 14 residues. V gave up 3 bases and J gave up 3 bases, with 9 bases separating them. CDR3 region: CASSLGGGKNIQYF. CDR3 bases: TGTGCCAGCAGTTTGGGGGGAGGCAAAAACATTCAGTACTTC.

The genes are TRBV20-1 and TRBJ2-5; D ambiguous. V lost 6 bases and J 5 bases, leaving 13 bases between the germline ends. Per germline, CDR1 DFQATT and CDR2 SNEGSKA (reference sequence). CDR3 length equals 12 residues. The CDR3 bases are TGCAGTGCCGCACGGAGTTGGGAGACCCAGTACTTC. Translation: CSAARSWETQYF.

The genes are TRBV28 and TRBJ2-1; 8 positions match TRBD2. Germline CDR1 MDHEN, CDR2 SYDVKM. CDR3 length equals 15 residues. The V segment lost 7 bases and the J segment 5 bases; nucleotides outside the gene matches: 10. For the CDR3, the DNA is TGTGCCAGCACCGAGGGCGGGGGGAACAACAATGAGCAGTTCTTC. The encoded protein is CASTEGGGNNNEQFF.

This clonotype was counted a few times. V gene TRBV18 combines with J gene TRBJ2-1; D may be TRBD2 (5 bases). The CDR3 extends over 15 amino acids. V was pared by 6 bases and J by 4 bases, with 16 bases between. The V gene's germline CDR1 is KGHSH and CDR2 LQKENI. The CDR3 DNA reads TGTGCCAGCTCGCCCCTAGCTGCCCCTTACAATGAGCAGTTCTTC. It is translated as CASSPLAAPYNEQFF.

The gene calls are TRBV20-1 and TRBJ1-4; D is uncertain. Trimming left V 1 base short and J 8 bases short, with 8 bases between. The CDR3 is made up of 12 amino acids. Germline CDR1 DFQATT, CDR2 SNEGSKA (reference sequence). The CDR3 sequence is CSARGGDEKLFF. CDR3 coding DNA: TGCAGTGCTAGAGGTGGAGACGAAAAACTGTTTTTT.